The 9 T cell receptor beta chains below all came from one sample that was sequenced in a study of early T cells in non-severe SARS-CoV-2 infection. TCRdb re-called the 5' RACE reads through MiXCR, storing one row per CDR3 protein. The profile shows 80,000 or so distinct CDR3 sequences, roughly an eighth of them singletons. Sequencing input: whole blood. The source is an adult who was a healthcare worker with PCR-confirmed SARS-CoV-2 infection or an uninfected control (not recorded which).

This clonotype was detected ten times or more. The rearrangement joins TRBV7-9 to TRBJ2-1; weak D call: TRBD2 (6 bases). Germline V lookup: CDR1 SEHNR, CDR2 FQNEAQ (reference sequence). V was shortened by 3 bases and J by 5 bases, with 8 bases between the two germline ends. CDR3 length: 13 residues. The CDR3 reads CASSFSGDNEQFF. CDR3 in DNA: TGTGCCAGCAGCTTTTCGGGGGACAATGAGCAGTTCTTC.

The chain recombines TRBV4-1 with TRBJ2-7, with a weak D call TRBD2 (6 bases). The CDR3 is 14 amino acids. Trimming pared 0 bases from V and 7 bases from J, leaving 13 bases between. Germline CDR1 is MGHRA and CDR2 is YSYEKL. The CDR3 here is CASSQDGAGGEQYF. The CDR3 region has the DNA TGCGCCAGCAGCCAAGACGGAGCGGGCGGAGAGCAGTACTTC.

This clonotype was detected ten times or more. The rearrangement links TRBV7-9 to TRBJ1-2; no definite D call. The CDR3 contains 14 residues. Germline CDR1 is SEHNR and CDR2 is FQNEAQ (reference sequence). The germline V and J ends were trimmed by 4 bases and 0 bases, with 9 bases remaining between them. In DNA, the CDR3 is TGTGCCAGCAGCTCCGTCGCTCCTAACTATGGCTACACCTTC. Translation gives CASSSVAPNYGYTF.

The chain recombines TRBV7-9 with TRBJ2-7, with 9 bases fitting TRBD2. J lost 0 bases, V lost 5 bases, and 8 bases had no gene match. Germline V gives CDR1 SEHNR, CDR2 FQNEAQ (reference sequence). The CDR3 spans 16 residues. The CDR3 reads CASSLPTSGSSYEQYF. The CDR3 DNA follows: TGTGCCAGCAGCCTCCCGACTAGCGGTAGCTCCTACGAGCAGTACTTC.

V gene TRBV4-1 combines with J gene TRBJ1-5; 7 bases line up with TRBD1. The CDR3 loop spans 17 amino acids. The junction had 15 bases not matched to a gene; V was cut back by 1 base and J by 9 bases. Germline assignment: CDR1 MGHRA and CDR2 YSYEKL. CDR3 nucleotides: TGCGCCAGCAGCCAAGTTGGTAAAATACAGGGGTCGGGGCCCCAGCATTTT. Its translation is CASSQVGKIQGSGPQHF.

This clonotype was observed a handful of times. The chain links TRBV7-2 to TRBJ1-1, with D maybe TRBD1 (5 bases). The germline CDR1 and CDR2 sequences are SGHTA and FQGNSA. This CDR3 contains 16 residues. The V and J ends lost 5 bases and 1 base respectively, with 17 bases between them. CDR3 nucleotide sequence: TGTGCCAGCAGCCCAACTCCGGGACGGCAGAACACTGAAGCTTTCTTT. Translating it yields CASSPTPGRQNTEAFF.

The chain employs TRBV20-1 and TRBJ2-7; 8 nucleotides match TRBD2. J gave up 5 bases and V 5 bases, and 11 bases lay outside the gene matches. The CDR3 runs 14 residues. CDR1 is DFQATT, CDR2 SNEGSKA, per germline (reference sequence). The CDR3 region is CSAAKPGLVNEQYF. The CDR3 bases are TGCAGTGCTGCCAAGCCGGGACTAGTAAACGAGCAGTACTTC.

In nucleotides, the CDR3 is TGCAGTGCTAGGAAGACGGGGCCGGACAGGGGGCTGGAGACCCAGTACTTC. It translates to CSARKTGPDRGLETQYF. The rearrangement links TRBV20-1 to TRBJ2-5; TRBD1 matches at 11 bases. CDR1 is DFQATT and CDR2 is SNEGSKA in the germline V gene (reference sequence). The CDR3 is 17 amino acids. With V trimmed by 3 bases and J by 5 bases, 14 bases remained unmatched.

This clonotype was found many times. CDR3 DNA: TGTGCCAGCAGCACGGGCTACAACACCGGGGAGCTGTTTTTT. This codes for CASSTGYNTGELFF. The chain is built from TRBV7-3 and TRBJ2-2; D is unclear. V dropped 5 bases and J dropped 2 bases, with 9 bases sitting between them. From germline, CDR1 is SGHTA and CDR2 FQGTGA. The CDR3 is made up of 14 amino acids.